This T cell receptor (beta chain) appears in the sequencing data of a study of Graves' ophthalmopathy and Graves' hyperthyroidism. In the study overall: At the time of initial diagnosis and before any treatment, peripheral blood was collected. Study conclusions and caveats: Blood also carried most expanded thyroid clonotypes exceeding 0.001 frequency.

The sample holds a few counts of this clonotype. Its antigen is as yet unknown. The study amplified TCR beta CDR3 regions using RNA transcripts. First-round RT-PCR employed HTBI primers, with a second-round multiplex PCR after it. MiXCR, run by TCRdb on the multiplex PCR reads, gives a single entry per CDR3 protein. The repertoire consists of almost 750,000 distinct CDR3 sequences, with 35% to 50% occurring once and the leading ten covering less than 55%. J gave up 7 bases and V 5 bases, and 12 bases lay outside the gene matches. This CDR3 is built from 15 residues. Germline-derived CDR1 and CDR2 are SGHAT and FQNNGV.

This chain joins TRBV11-2 and TRBJ1-2, with TRBD1 matching 8 bases. Specimen: peripheral blood. The TCR comes from an adult man with Graves' ophthalmopathy. The CDR3 DNA sequence: TGTGCCAGCAGCCCCTTGGTCCAGGGGGCGTCTGGCTACACCTTC. Encoded protein: CASSPLVQGASGYTF.